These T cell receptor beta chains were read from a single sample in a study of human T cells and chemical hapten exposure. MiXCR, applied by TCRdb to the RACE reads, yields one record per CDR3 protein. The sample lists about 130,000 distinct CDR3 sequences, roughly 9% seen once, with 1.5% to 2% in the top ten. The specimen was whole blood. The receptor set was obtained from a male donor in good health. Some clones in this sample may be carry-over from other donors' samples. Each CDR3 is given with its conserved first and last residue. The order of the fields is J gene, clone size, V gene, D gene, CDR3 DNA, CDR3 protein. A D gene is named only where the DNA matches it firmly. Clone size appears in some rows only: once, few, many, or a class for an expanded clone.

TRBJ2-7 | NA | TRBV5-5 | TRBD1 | TGTGCCAGCAGCATCGGACAGGGGGACTACGAGCAGTACTTC | CASSIGQGDYEQYF
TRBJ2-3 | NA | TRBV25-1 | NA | TGTGCCAGCGGGGGTTTGGTGGCAGATACGCAGTATTTT | CASGGLVADTQYF
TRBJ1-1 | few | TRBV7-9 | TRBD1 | TGTGCCAGCAGCTTATTGGGACAGGGTTTGGCTGAAGCTTTCTTT | CASSLLGQGLAEAFF
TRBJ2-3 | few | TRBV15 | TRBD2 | TGTGCCACCAGCAGAGATCCTACTAGCGGGGACACAGATACGCAGTATTTT | CATSRDPTSGDTDTQYF
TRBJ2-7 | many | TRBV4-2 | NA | TGTGCCAGCAGCCTGACCCCCTACGAGCAGTACTTC | CASSLTPYEQYF
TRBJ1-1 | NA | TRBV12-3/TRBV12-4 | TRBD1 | TGTGCCAGCAGTTTGAACAGGGGGAACACTGAAGCTTTCTTT | CASSLNRGNTEAFF
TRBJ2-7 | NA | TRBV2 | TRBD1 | TGTGCCAGCAGTGAAGATTATACGGGACAGACCTACGAGCAGTACTTC | CASSEDYTGQTYEQYF
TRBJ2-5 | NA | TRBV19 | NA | TGTGCCAGTAGTCCAGGACAGCAAGAGACCCAGTACTTC | CASSPGQQETQYF
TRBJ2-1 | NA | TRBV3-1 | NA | TGTGCCAGCAGCCATTTCGGGAGTAGGAACAATGAGCAGTTCTTC | CASSHFGSRNNEQFF
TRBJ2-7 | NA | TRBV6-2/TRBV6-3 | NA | TGTGCCAGCAGTTATCGCCCGGACTCCTACGAGCAGTACTTC | CASSYRPDSYEQYF
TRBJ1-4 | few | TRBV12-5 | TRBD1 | TGTGCTAGTGGTCCGTCAGGGGGTGAAAAACTGTTTTTT | CASGPSGGEKLFF
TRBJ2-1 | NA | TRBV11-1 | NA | TGTGCCAGCAGCCAACTTGGACTCCCCCCCCGCGAGCAGTTCTTC | CASSQLGLPPREQFF
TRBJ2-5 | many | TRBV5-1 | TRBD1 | TGCGCCAGCAGCCCTGGGACAGGGGGAGAGACCCAGTACTTC | CASSPGTGGETQYF
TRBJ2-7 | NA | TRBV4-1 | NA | TGCGCCAGCAGCCAGGGGAATGGCCCCTACGAGCAGTACTTC | CASSQGNGPYEQYF
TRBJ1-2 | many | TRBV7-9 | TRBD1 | TGTGCCAGCAGCCCTCGACAGGGGCGCGGCTACACCTTC | CASSPRQGRGYTF
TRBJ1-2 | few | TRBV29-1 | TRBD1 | TGCAGCAGCCGGGACAGGTGGGAAACTAACTATGGCTACACCTTC | CSSRDRWETNYGYTF
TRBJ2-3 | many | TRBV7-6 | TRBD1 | TGTGCCAGCAGCTTAGCTTCTTTGTGGCAGGGGGGCACAGATACGCAGTATTTT | CASSLASLWQGGTDTQYF
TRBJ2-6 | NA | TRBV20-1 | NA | TGCAGTGGGAACTGGCGGGATAACTCTGGGGCCAACTTCCTGACTTTC | CSGNWRDNSGANFLTF
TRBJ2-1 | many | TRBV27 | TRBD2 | TGTGCCAGCAGTCTTCTAAGACTAGCGGAGAACTACAATGAGCAGTTCTTC | CASSLLRLAENYNEQFF
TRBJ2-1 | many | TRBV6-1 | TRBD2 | TGTGCCAGCAGTGAAGGAACTAGCGGGGCCCATGAGCAGTTCTTC | CASSEGTSGAHEQFF
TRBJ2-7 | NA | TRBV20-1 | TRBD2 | TGCAGTGCTAGGACTAGCGAAACCCTCTGGTACGAGCAGTACTTC | CSARTSETLWYEQYF
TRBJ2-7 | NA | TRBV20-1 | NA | TGCAGTGCTAGAGTTCGGGACTTCTCCTACGAGCAGTACTTC | CSARVRDFSYEQYF
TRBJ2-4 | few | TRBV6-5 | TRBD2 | TGTGCCAGCAGTTATCACCCTAGCGGCTTAGCCAAAAACATTCAGTACTTC | CASSYHPSGLAKNIQYF
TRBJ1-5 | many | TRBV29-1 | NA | TGCAGCGTTCTCTCAGGGAAAGGTCAGCCCCAGCATTTT | CSVLSGKGQPQHF
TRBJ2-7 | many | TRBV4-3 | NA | TGCGCCAGCAGCCAAGACCTGACGGTTAGGGAGCAGTACTTC | CASSQDLTVREQYF
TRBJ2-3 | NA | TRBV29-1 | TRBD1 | TGCAGCGTCTGCCGGGACAGGGGAGATTTAGATACGCAGTATTTT | CSVCRDRGDLDTQYF
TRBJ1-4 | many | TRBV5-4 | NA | TGTGCCAGCAGCCTGGGCCCATACGGCCGGGATGAAAAACTGTTTTTT | CASSLGPYGRDEKLFF
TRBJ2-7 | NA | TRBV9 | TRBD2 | TGTGCCAGCAGCGTAGCTTTGGGACTAGCGACCTCCTACGAGCAGTACTTC | CASSVALGLATSYEQYF
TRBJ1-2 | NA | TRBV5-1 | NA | TGCGCCAGCAGCTTGGACCCGGGGTGGGACTATGGCTACACCTTC | CASSLDPGWDYGYTF
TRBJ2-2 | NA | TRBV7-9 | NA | TGTGCCAGCACCCTACTAACAGATCCCACCGGGGAGCTGTTTTTT | CASTLLTDPTGELFF
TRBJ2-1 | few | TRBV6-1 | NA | TGTGCCAGCAGTGACGGACGCGGAAGGGAGCAGTTCTTC | CASSDGRGREQFF
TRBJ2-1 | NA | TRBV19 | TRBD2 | TGTGCCAGTAGTATGACTAGCGGGGCCTACAATGAGCAGTTCTTC | CASSMTSGAYNEQFF
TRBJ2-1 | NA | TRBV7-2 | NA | TGTGCCAGCAGCTTTCGGGGGACCCCCAATGAGCAGTTCTTC | CASSFRGTPNEQFF
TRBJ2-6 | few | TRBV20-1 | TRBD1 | TGCAGTGCTATGATCGACAGGGCGCCCCTCTCTGGGGCCAACGTCCTGACTTTC | CSAMIDRAPLSGANVLTF
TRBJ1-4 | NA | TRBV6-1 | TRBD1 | TGTGCCAGCAGTAATCGGGACAGCCTACAGGGGGTTTTT | CASSNRDSLQGVF
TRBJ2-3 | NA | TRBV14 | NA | TGTGCCAGCAGCCTAGCGTATACAGATACGCAGTATTTT | CASSLAYTDTQYF
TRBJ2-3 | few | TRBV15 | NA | TGTGCAACTACGTCTAGTAGGGGAGATACGCAGTATTTT | CATTSSRGDTQYF
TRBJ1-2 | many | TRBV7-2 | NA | TGTGCCAGCAGTCGACAGGATTCTAACTATGGCTACACCTTC | CASSRQDSNYGYTF
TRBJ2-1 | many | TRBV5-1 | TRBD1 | TGCGCCAGCAGCTTGGCAGGGACAGGGACGGGTGAGCAGTTCTTC | CASSLAGTGTGEQFF
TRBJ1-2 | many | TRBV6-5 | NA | TGTGCCAGCAGTTACGACAGGTCATACTATGGCTACACCTTC | CASSYDRSYYGYTF